The source of this TCR beta chain is a study of blood T cell repertoires in COVID-19. About the research overall: COVID-19 samples, acute and convalescent, were from the United States, Italy and Spain. The cDNA or gDNA used as material had been derived from T cells, B-cell-depleted T cells, or PBMCs.

In the study's own analysis: Reference gene primer amplification in the assay estimated nucleated cell counts. Measured with immunoSEQ multiplex PCR; TCRdb has only the in-frame clones, and not every one. From that table come the V and J calls and clone size; the DNA was used to work out D and trimming. The sample has fewer than 200,000 clones; 85% to 90% are singletons. Between the trimmed V and J ends, which lost 0 bases and 4 bases, there was a span of 7 bases. Germline V CDR1 and CDR2: MNHEY, SVGAGI. CDR3 length equals 14 residues. The specimen sequenced was peripheral blood. The gene calls are TRBV6-5 and TRBJ1-5, with D unresolved. The receptor was isolated from a man in his 70s with active or convalescent COVID-19. This CDR3 reads CASSYSRGNQPQHF. The CDR3 coding sequence is TGTGCCAGCAGTTACTCGAGAGGGAATCAGCCCCAGCATTTT.